This TCR beta chain was obtained from a study of T cell repertoires in cytomegalovirus infection (dated by TCRdb to between 2017 and 2020). About the investigation overall: The HLA type of each donor mattered for the analysis, because public TCR beta signatures pointed to carriage of CMV infection along with the matching HLA type. Results the study describes overall, beyond this receptor: The ex vivo response was dominated by HLA-C-restricted CMV-specific TCR beta clonotypes, which also provided the single most frequent clonotype in two of eight donors. Cumulative frequency of public TCR beta family members discriminated carriers of CMV infection plus the relevant HLA type in this cohort and an independent 352-donor cohort.

TCRdb names Illumina HiSeq 1500 as the instrument used. In-frame beta chains were kept once TCRdb had trimmed the public reads at Q25 with fastp and called clones with MiXCR. Each CDR3 protein appears once, grouped with its most common genes and DNA. Within this sample are 180,000 or so distinct CDR3 sequences, with about a sixth of them counted one time only. About 23% of the sample lies in the top ten. A distance of 12 bases separates the germline ends of V and J, which lose 3 bases and 5 bases respectively. From the germline V gene, CDR1 is MDHEN and CDR2 is SYDVKM. The CDR3 numbers 14 residues from cysteine through phenylalanine. Only the CDR3 part of the read is kept: 42 bases, read in frame from the first base. On this clonotype: The target of this receptor is not known. Within one base of it there is no much larger clone, and no base qualities were kept.

The sample comprised CD8+ T cells from PBMCs. This receptor was obtained from a human donor in good health (CMV status not recorded). Some clones in this sample may be carry-over from other donors' samples. The chain joins TRBV28 to TRBJ2-3, with the D gene not clear enough to name. The CDR3 protein: CASSFESDLDTQYF. The DNA sequence is as follows: TGTGCCAGCAGTTTCGAAAGCGATCTAGATACGCAGTATTTT.